This entry lists 9 T cell receptor beta chains sequenced from one sample in a study of CD8+CD57+ T cells in acquired aplastic anemia. Template material for TCR beta VDJ and CDR3 profiling consisted of genomic DNA. TCRdb re-called the reads through MiXCR, storing one row per CDR3 protein. The profile shows approximately 160,000 distinct CDR3 sequences, approximately 51% of them singletons. Patients who underwent sequencing had shown CD8+CD57+ cell expansion by flow cytometry. The sequenced material came from sorted CD4+, CD8+, or CD8+CD57+ T cells (not recorded which) from PBMCs. Receptors originate from a human donor with aplastic anemia.

This chain connects TRBV7-9 to TRBJ2-5, with a weak D call TRBD2 (6 bases). The CDR3 totals 15 residues. Trimming removed 8 bases at V and 3 bases at J, with 19 bases between. Germline V gene data show CDR1 as SEHNR and CDR2 as FQNEAQ (reference sequence). For the CDR3, the DNA is TGTGCCAGCGTCCCGAGGACGCCGGGGGAAGAGACCCAGTACTTC. This gives the protein CASVPRTPGEETQYF.

In its sample, this clonotype was seen a few times. The rearrangement joins TRBV29-1 to TRBJ1-2; no reliable D call. Trimming pared 7 bases from V and 6 bases from J, leaving 12 bases between. Germline V gene lookup returns CDR1 SQVTM and CDR2 ANQGSEA. This CDR3 spans 11 amino acids. The CDR3 loop reads CSAEAWDGYTF. In nucleotides, the CDR3 is TGCAGCGCCGAAGCATGGGATGGCTACACCTTC.

This clonotype was observed at least ten times. V gene TRBV7-3 combines with J gene TRBJ2-1; D is ambiguous. Germline loops: CDR1 SGHTA, CDR2 FQGTGA. V was clipped by 0 bases and J by 8 bases, with 20 bases between them. CDR3 size: 17 residues. The CDR3 protein is CASSLTPDSRHSDEQFF. CDR3 nucleotide sequence: TGTGCCAGCAGCTTAACTCCTGACTCCCGGCATTCCGATGAGCAGTTCTTC.

This clonotype was seen at least ten times. The J gene is TRBJ2-1, the V gene TRBV9, with D perhaps given as TRBD1 or TRBD2 (5 bases each). Trimming shortened V by 4 bases and J by 8 bases, and 13 bases separated the two germline ends. The CDR3 runs to 13 residues. Germline V CDR1 and CDR2: SGDLS, YYNGEE. The CDR3 reads CASSTGTRHEQFF. The CDR3 DNA is TGTGCCAGCAGCACCGGGACCCGACATGAGCAGTTCTTC.

This clonotype was picked up many times. The gene calls are TRBV5-4 and TRBJ2-3; the D gene is possibly TRBD2 (5 bases). The CDR3 consists of 16 residues. Trimming pared 1 base from V and 0 bases from J, leaving 12 bases between. In germline, CDR1 is SGHNT, CDR2 YYREEE (reference sequence). The chain's CDR3 is CASSLSGRTSTDTQYF. The DNA for the CDR3 is TGTGCCAGCAGCTTGAGCGGCAGAACTAGCACAGATACGCAGTATTTT.

The gene calls are TRBV29-1 and TRBJ2-1; 13 nucleotides line up with TRBD2. The J segment lost 7 bases and the V segment lost 8 bases, leaving 11 bases of the junction unmatched. The CDR3 sequence is 15 residues long. Germline V gene sequence: CDR1 SQVTM, CDR2 ANQGSEA. The CDR3 protein is CSPGTSGTPGNEQFF. The DNA of the CDR3 is TGCAGCCCAGGGACTAGCGGGACCCCAGGTAATGAGCAGTTCTTC.

CDR3 coding DNA: TGTGCCATCAGTGAGTACAGGGAAAACACTGAAGCTTTCTTT. Amino acids: CAISEYRENTEAFF. The V and J genes are TRBV10-3 and TRBJ1-1; D perhaps matches TRBD1 (6 bases). CDR1 is ENHRY and CDR2 is SYGVKD in the germline V gene. V was trimmed by 1 base and J by 2 bases, leaving 8 bases between them. This CDR3 is 14 amino acids long.

In its sample, this clonotype was seen a few times. The J gene is TRBJ2-2, the V gene TRBV5-1; 8 nucleotides line up with TRBD1. V lost 4 bases to trimming and J lost 1 base; unmatched junction nucleotides: 9. This CDR3 comprises 17 residues. The germline gives CDR1 SGHRS, CDR2 YFSETQ. The CDR3 loop is CASSIGETGVNTGELFF. As DNA, the CDR3 is TGCGCCAGCAGCATCGGTGAGACAGGGGTGAACACCGGGGAGCTGTTTTTT.

Of note for this clonotype: Since a much larger clone is just one base distant, this may be a read error. The chain links TRBV20-1 to TRBJ2-2, with 10 bases lining up with TRBD2. This CDR3 contains 15 residues. From germline, CDR1 is DFQATT and CDR2 SNEGSKA (reference sequence). CDR3 bases: TGCAGTGCTAGAGTCCAGCGGGGGGGAACCGGGAAGCTGTTTTTT. It translates to CSARVQRGGTGKLFF.